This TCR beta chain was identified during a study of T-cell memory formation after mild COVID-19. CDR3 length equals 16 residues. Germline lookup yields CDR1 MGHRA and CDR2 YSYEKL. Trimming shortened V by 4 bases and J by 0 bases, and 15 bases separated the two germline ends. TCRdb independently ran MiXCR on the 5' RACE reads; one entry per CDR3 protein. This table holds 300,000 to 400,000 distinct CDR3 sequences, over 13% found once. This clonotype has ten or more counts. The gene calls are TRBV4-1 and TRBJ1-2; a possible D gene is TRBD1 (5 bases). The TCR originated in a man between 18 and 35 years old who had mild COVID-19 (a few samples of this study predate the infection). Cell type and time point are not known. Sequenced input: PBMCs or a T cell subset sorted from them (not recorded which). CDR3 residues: CASSRNPGPTNYGYTF. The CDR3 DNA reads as TGCGCCAGCAGCCGTAACCCAGGGCCAACTAACTATGGCTACACCTTC.